This T cell receptor beta chain derives from a study of blood T cell repertoires in COVID-19. Across the whole study: The origin of the acute and convalescent COVID-19 samples was the United States, Italy and Spain.

Individuals aged roughly 18 to 100 years were recruited from fewer than 25 US areas. Donors in Cohort 3 who had recovered were those with two negative PCRs, healthcare professional clearance, or resolution of their symptoms. This clone has more than one count but fewer than ten. How the authors handled the data: Using reference gene primer amplification, nucleated cell counts were estimated. Sequencing was performed with immunoSEQ multiplex PCR; in TCRdb, only in-frame clones are kept and a portion is missing. The V and J calls and clone size were taken over from that table, and D and trimming were inferred from the DNA. The sample has fewer than 250,000 clones, around 88% seen once. Germline-derived CDR1 and CDR2 are SNHLY and FYNNEI. This CDR3 contains 15 residues. Trimming cost V 11 bases and J 3 bases, with 19 bases left between them.

The TCR was taken from a woman aged 45-65 years who had recovered from COVID-19. This rearrangement joins TRBV2 to TRBJ1-4; possible D gene TRBD1, 6 bases. The sequencing sample was made of PBMCs or T cells enriched from blood (not recorded which). DNA of the CDR3: TGTGCCGAGGGGGAATCAAACGACTCTAATGAAAAACTGTTTTTT. It specifies CAEGESNDSNEKLFF.